This T cell receptor beta chain is from a study of blood T cell repertoires in COVID-19. Study summary: Specimens from acute and convalescent COVID-19 originated in the United States, Italy and Spain. PBMCs, B-cell-depleted T cells, or T cells provided the cDNA or gDNA that made up the material.

Participants spanned ages roughly 18 to 95 years and resided in roughly 22 US areas. Clinical history reported by participants formed the basis on which cohorts were assigned. The CDR3 has 18 residues. The ends were cut back, 1 base at V and 2 bases at J, with 19 bases in the middle. Germline assignment: CDR1 LGHDT and CDR2 YNNKEL (reference sequence). TCRdb's copy holds only in-frame clones and misses some; the assay was immunoSEQ multiplex PCR. The sample shows 200,000 or so clones, 75% to 90% of them seen only once. Specimen: PBMCs or T cells enriched from blood (not recorded which). The chain links TRBV3-1 (or the pseudogene TRBV3-2) to TRBJ2-3; possible D gene TRBD2, 7 bases. The TCR originated in a woman aged 18-29 years in a cohort exposed to, infected with or recovered from COVID-19 (not recorded which). Written as DNA, the CDR3 is TGTGCCAGCAGCCAAGTTGGGTTGGGGGGGCCCTACACAGATACGCAGTATTTT. The encoded protein is CASSQVGLGGPYTDTQYF.